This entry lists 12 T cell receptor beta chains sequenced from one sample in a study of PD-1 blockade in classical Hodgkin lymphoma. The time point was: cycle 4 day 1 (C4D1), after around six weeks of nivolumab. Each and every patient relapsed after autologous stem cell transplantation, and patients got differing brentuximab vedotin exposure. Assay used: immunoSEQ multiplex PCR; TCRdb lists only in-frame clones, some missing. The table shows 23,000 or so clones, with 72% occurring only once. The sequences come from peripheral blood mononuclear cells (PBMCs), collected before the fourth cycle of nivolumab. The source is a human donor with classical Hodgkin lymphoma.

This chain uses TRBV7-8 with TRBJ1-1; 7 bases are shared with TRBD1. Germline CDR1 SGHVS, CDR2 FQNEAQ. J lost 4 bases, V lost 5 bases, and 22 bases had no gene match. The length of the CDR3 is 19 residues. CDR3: CASSPATGWLNLGPTEAFF. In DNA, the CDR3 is TGTGCCAGCAGCCCAGCGACAGGGTGGCTTAATTTGGGTCCCACTGAAGCTTTCTTT.

This CDR3 is CASSQGQVDSPLHF. CDR3 nucleotides: TGTGCCAGCAGCCAGGGACAGGTTGATTCACCCCTCCACTTT. The gene calls are TRBV5-4 and TRBJ1-6; 8 bases fit TRBD1. Trimming cost V 4 bases and J 8 bases; bases outside gene matches: 5. This CDR3 is built from 14 residues. Germline V gene lookup returns CDR1 SGHNT and CDR2 YYREEE (reference sequence).

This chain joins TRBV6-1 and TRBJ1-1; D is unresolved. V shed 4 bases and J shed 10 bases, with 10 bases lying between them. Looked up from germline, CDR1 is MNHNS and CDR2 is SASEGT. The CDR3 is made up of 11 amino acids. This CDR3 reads CASSGGSGAFF. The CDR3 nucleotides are TGTGCCAGCAGTGGAGGGTCGGGAGCTTTCTTT.

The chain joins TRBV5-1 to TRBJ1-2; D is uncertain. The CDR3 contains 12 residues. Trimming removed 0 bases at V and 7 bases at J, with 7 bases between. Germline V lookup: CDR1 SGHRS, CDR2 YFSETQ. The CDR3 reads CASSLVGSGYTF. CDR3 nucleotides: TGCGCCAGCAGCTTGGTAGGGTCTGGCTACACCTTC.

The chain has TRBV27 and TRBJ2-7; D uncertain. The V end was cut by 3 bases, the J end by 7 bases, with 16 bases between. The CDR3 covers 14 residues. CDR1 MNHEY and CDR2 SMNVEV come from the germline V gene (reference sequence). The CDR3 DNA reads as TGTGCCAGCAGTTTTGGAGCCTTAGTGGGGGAGCAGTACTTC. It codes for CASSFGALVGEQYF.

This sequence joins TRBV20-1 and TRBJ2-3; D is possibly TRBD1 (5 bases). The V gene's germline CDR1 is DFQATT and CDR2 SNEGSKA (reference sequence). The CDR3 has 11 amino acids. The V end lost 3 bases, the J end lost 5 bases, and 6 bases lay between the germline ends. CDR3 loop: CSASRGDTQYF. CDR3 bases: TGCAGTGCTAGTAGGGGAGATACGCAGTATTTT.

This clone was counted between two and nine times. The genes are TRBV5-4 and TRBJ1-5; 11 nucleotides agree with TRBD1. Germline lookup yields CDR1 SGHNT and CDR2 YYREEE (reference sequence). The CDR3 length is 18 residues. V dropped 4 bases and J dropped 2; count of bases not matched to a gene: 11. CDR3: CASSTWTGGEWGNQPQHF. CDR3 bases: TGTGCCAGCAGCACCTGGACAGGGGGCGAGTGGGGCAATCAGCCCCAGCATTTT.

The CDR3 reads CASSPVPGQGMSSYEQYF. DNA of the CDR3: TGTGCCAGCAGCCCGGTCCCGGGACAGGGAATGAGCTCCTACGAGCAGTACTTC. The chain couples TRBV7-9 to TRBJ2-7, with 9 bases aligning to TRBD1. V dropped 5 bases and J dropped 0; count of bases not matched to a gene: 14. The CDR3 spans 18 residues. Germline assignment: CDR1 SEHNR and CDR2 FQNEAQ (reference sequence).

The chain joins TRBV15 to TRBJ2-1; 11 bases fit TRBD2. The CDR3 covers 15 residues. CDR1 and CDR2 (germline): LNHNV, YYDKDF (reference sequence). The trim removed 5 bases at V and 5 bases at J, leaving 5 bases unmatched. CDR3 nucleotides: TGTGCCACCAGCGGCGGGACTAGCGGCAACAATGAGCAGTTCTTC. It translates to CATSGGTSGNNEQFF.

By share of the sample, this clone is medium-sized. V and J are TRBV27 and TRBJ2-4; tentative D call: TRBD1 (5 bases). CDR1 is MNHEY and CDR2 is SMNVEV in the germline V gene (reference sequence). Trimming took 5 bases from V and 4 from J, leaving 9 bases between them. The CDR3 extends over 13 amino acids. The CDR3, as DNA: TGTGCCAGCAGTGCGACAGCGAAAAACATTCAGTACTTC. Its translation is CASSATAKNIQYF.

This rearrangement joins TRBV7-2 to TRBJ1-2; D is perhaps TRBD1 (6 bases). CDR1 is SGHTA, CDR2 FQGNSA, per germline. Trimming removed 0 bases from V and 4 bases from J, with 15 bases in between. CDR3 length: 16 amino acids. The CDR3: CASSLAAAGASYGYTF. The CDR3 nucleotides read TGTGCCAGCAGCTTAGCGGCGGCAGGGGCCTCCTATGGCTACACCTTC.

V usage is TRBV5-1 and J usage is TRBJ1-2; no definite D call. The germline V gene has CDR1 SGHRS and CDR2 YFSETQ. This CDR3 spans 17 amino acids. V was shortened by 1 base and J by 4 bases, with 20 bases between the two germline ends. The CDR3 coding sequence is TGCGCCAGCAGCTTGCGATTCGATCCTCTGAAGGGCTATGGCTACACCTTC. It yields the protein CASSLRFDPLKGYGYTF.